This T cell receptor beta chain was obtained from a study of T cells in tuberculosis. Study-level background: In South Africa, adults with active tuberculosis were compared with IGRA-negative and latently infected IGRA-positive adolescents.

The germline V gene has CDR1 MNHEY and CDR2 SVGAGI. Trimming pared 0 bases from V and 3 bases from J, leaving 11 bases between. This CDR3 is built from 15 residues. Here immunoSEQ multiplex PCR was the method, and the copy in TCRdb shows in-frame clones only, minus some. The table lists roughly 24,000 clones, around 97% of them singletons. Study-level points and caveats: Shorter CDR3-alpha in active tuberculosis partly drove smaller distances.

As to this clone: Its matching antigen is unknown.

V usage is TRBV6-5 and J usage is TRBJ1-1; D is unresolved. The specimen sequenced was PBMCs. This receptor was obtained from a donor aged 10-29 years with latent tuberculosis or without tuberculosis infection. The CDR3, as DNA: TGTGCCAGCAGTTACTCGGGCAGCCGTCACACTGAAGCTTTCTTT. The encoded protein is CASSYSGSRHTEAFF.